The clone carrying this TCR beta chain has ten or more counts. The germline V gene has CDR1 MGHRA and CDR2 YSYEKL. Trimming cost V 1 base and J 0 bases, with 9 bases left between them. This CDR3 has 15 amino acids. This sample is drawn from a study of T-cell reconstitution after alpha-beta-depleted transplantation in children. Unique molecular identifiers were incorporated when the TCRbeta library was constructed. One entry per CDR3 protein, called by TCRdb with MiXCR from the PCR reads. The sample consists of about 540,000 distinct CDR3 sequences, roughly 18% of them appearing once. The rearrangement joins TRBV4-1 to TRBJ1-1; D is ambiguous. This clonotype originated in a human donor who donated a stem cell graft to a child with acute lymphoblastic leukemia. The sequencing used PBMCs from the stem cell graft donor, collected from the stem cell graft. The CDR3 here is CASSQGTDMNTEAFF. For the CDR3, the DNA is TGCGCCAGCAGCCAAGGCACAGACATGAACACTGAAGCTTTCTTT.